The clone carrying this T cell receptor (beta chain) turned up a few times. Its cognate antigen is unknown. This specimen belongs to a study of regulatory T cells in long-lasting Graves disease. Findings of the study overall: TRBV28 was favored in persistent disease, as were TRBJ1-2 and TRBJ2-5. Patients with persistent Graves' had lower TCR diversity than newly diagnosed patients.

Libraries of TCR beta came from iRepertoire HTBI primers plus Arm-PCR of CDR3 regions. MiXCR, applied by TCRdb to the multiplex PCR reads, yields one record per CDR3 protein. The sample holds roughly 220,000 distinct CDR3 sequences, around 18% seen once. Stated time point: newly diagnosed GD, antithyroid drugs for less than 3 months. Extracted RNA from PBMCs served as the source of the TCR library. The source of the patients was an endocrinology department in Xi'an, China. Germline V gives CDR1 SNHLY, CDR2 FYNNEI. CDR3 length: 13 amino acids. V lost 6 bases to trimming and J lost 4 bases; unmatched junction nucleotides: 2.

The rearrangement links TRBV2 to TRBJ2-7, with TRBD1 identical over 11 bases. This sample comprised peripheral blood mononuclear cells (PBMCs), obtained at new diagnosis, from a patient treated with antithyroid drugs. The clonotype comes from a female donor with Graves disease. Here the CDR3 reads CASRGDRGYEQYF. As DNA, the CDR3 is TGTGCCAGCAGGGGGGACAGGGGGTACGAGCAGTACTTC. Full variable domain (outside the CDR3, taken from reference TRBV2 and TRBJ2-7): EPEVTQTPSHQVTQMGQEVILRCVPISNHLYFYWYRQILGQKVEFLVSFYNNEISEKSEIFDDQFSVERPDGSNFTLKIRSTKLEDSAMYFCASRGDRGYEQYFGPGTRLTVT.